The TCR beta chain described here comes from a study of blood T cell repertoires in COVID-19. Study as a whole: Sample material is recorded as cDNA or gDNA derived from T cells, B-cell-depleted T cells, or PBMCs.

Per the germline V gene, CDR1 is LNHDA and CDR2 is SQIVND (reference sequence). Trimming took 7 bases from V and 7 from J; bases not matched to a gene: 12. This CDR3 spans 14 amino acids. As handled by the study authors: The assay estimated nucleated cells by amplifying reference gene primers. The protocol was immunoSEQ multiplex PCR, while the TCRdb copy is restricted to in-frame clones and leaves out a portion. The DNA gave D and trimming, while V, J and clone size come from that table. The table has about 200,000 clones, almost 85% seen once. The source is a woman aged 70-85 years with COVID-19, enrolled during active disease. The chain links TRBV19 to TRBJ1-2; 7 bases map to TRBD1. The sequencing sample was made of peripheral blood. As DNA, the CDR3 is TGTGCCAGTACCACGGGACAGCGCGCGGGTGGCTACACCTTC. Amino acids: CASTTGQRAGGYTF.